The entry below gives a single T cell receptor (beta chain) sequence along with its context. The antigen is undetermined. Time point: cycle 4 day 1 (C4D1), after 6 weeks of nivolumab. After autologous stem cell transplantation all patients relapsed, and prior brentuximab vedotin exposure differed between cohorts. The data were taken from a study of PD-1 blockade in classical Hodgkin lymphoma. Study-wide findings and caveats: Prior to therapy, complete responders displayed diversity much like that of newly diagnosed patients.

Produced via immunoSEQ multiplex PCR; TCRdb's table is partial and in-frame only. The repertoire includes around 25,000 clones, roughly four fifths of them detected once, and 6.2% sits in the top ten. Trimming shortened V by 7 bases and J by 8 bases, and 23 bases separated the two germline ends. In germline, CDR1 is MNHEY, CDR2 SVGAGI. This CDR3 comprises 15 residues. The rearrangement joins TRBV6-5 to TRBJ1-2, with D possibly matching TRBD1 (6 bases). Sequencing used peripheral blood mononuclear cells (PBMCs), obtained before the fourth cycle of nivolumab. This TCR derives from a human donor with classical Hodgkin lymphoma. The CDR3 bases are TGTGCCAGCACCTCCCGAAAAGGGGGAATAGGGGGCTACACCTTC. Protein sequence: CASTSRKGGIGGYTF.